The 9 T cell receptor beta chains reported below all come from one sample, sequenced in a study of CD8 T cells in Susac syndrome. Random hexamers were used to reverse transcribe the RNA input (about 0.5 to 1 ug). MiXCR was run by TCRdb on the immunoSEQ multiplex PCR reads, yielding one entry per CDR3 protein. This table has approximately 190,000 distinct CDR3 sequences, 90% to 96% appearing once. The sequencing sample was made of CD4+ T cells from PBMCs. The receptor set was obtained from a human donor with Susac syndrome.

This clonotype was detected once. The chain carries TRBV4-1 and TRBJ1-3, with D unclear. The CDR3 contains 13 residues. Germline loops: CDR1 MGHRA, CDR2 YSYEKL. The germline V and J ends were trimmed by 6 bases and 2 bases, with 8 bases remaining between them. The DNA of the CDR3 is TGCGCCAGCAGAAGGGTTACTGGAAACACCATATATTTT. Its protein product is CASRRVTGNTIYF.

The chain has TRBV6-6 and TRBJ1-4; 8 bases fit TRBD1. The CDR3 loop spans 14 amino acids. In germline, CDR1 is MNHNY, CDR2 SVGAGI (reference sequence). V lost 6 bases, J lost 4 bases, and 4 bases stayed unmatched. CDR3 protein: CASRLQGGNEKLFF. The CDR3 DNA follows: TGTGCCAGCAGATTACAGGGGGGTAATGAAAAACTGTTTTTT.

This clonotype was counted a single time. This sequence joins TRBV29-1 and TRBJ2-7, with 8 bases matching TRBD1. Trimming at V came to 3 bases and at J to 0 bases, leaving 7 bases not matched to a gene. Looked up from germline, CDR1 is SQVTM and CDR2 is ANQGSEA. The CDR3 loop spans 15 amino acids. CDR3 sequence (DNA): TGCAGCGTTGATCAAAGGGGACAGGCCTCCTACGAGCAGTACTTC. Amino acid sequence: CSVDQRGQASYEQYF.

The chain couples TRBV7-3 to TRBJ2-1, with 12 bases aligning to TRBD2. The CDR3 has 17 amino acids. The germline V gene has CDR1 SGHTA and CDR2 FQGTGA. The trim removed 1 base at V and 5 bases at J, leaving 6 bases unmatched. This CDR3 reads CASSLRASGGAHNEQFF. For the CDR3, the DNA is TGTGCCAGCAGCTTAAGGGCTAGCGGGGGGGCCCACAATGAGCAGTTCTTC.

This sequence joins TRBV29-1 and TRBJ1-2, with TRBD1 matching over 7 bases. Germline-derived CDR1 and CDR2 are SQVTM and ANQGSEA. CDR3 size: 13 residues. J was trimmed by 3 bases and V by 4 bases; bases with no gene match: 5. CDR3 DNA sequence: TGCAGCGTTGTACGGCAGGGGGACTATGGCTACACCTTC. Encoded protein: CSVVRQGDYGYTF.

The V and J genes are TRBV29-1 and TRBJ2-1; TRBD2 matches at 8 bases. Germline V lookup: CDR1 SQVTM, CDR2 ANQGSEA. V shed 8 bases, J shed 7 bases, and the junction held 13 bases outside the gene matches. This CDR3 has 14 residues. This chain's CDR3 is CSPLRVAGHNEQFF. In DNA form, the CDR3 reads TGCAGCCCCCTGAGGGTAGCGGGGCATAATGAGCAGTTCTTC.

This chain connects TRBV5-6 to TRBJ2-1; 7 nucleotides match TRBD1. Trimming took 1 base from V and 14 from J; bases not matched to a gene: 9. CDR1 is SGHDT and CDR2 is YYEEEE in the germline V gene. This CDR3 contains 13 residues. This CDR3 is CASSLPDRAREFF. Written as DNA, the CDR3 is TGTGCCAGCAGCTTGCCCGACAGGGCCCGGGAGTTCTTC.

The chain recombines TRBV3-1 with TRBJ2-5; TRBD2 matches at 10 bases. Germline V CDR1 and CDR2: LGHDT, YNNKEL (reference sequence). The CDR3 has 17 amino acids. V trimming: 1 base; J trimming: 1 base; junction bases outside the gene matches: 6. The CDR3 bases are TGTGCCAGCAGCCAAGTGATGGCTAGCGGGGGCCAAGAGACCCAGTACTTC. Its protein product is CASSQVMASGGQETQYF.

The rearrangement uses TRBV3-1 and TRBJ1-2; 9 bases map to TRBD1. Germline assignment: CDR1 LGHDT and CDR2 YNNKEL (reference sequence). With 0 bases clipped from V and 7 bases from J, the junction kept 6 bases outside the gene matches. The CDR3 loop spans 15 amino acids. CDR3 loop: CASSQDPGQGFGYTF. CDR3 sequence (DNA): TGTGCCAGCAGCCAAGATCCGGGACAGGGTTTTGGCTACACCTTC.